These 25 T cell receptor beta chains came from one sample sequenced in a study of blood T cell repertoires in COVID-19. Method: immunoSEQ multiplex PCR; TCRdb's copy keeps in-frame clones and lacks some. The sample has fewer than 100,000 clones, approximately 80% seen once; the top ten hold 10%. The sequenced material came from peripheral blood. These receptor sequences come from a woman aged 70-85 years with acute or convalescent COVID-19.

J is TRBJ2-7 and V is TRBV2; 9 positions agree with TRBD2. This CDR3 region has 14 residues. Looked up from germline, CDR1 is SNHLY and CDR2 is FYNNEI. Trimming took 10 bases from V and 0 from J; bases not matched to a gene: 7. The CDR3 nucleotides are TGTGCCACCAGGACTAGCGAGAGCTCCTACGAGCAGTACTTC. Translated, it gives CATRTSESSYEQYF.

This chain links TRBV28 with TRBJ2-7; possibly TRBD1 for D (6 bases). Germline V gives CDR1 MDHEN, CDR2 SYDVKM. Trimming cost V 2 bases and J 3 bases, with 11 bases left between them. The CDR3 has 14 residues. This CDR3 is CASSLNGGGYEQYF. DNA of the CDR3: TGTGCCAGCAGTTTAAATGGGGGCGGCTACGAGCAGTACTTC.

The chain is built from TRBV5-4 and TRBJ1-4; TRBD1 is a possible D gene (5 bases). The CDR3 totals 14 residues. Germline CDR1 and CDR2: SGHNT and YYREEE (reference sequence). Trimming removed 7 bases from V and 5 bases from J, with 15 bases in between. CDR3 loop: CASSEGGGNEKLFF. The CDR3 region has the DNA TGTGCCAGCTCCGAGGGCGGGGGGAATGAAAAACTGTTTTTT.

Here the CDR3 reads CASSFETDTQYF. CDR3 in DNA: TGTGCCAGCAGTTTTGAGACAGATACGCAGTATTTT. This chain connects TRBV12-3 or TRBV12-4 to TRBJ2-3; D not resolved. The CDR3 runs to 12 residues. V was clipped by 3 bases and J by 3 bases, with 4 bases between them.

The chain recombines TRBV7-3 with TRBJ2-5; D possibly corresponds to TRBD2 (5 bases). The CDR3 covers 13 residues. Per germline, CDR1 SGHTA and CDR2 FQGTGA. V shed 8 bases and J shed 2 bases, with 12 bases lying between them. CDR3 in DNA: TGTGCCAGCTCCCTAGCAGTACAAGAGACCCAGTACTTC. It encodes CASSLAVQETQYF.

This clone was picked up a small number of times. V and J are TRBV28 and TRBJ1-5, with 9 positions matching TRBD1. Looked up from germline, CDR1 is MDHEN and CDR2 is SYDVKM. The CDR3 sequence is 17 residues long. Germline trimming cut 6 bases from V and 2 bases from J; bases unmatched to any gene: 11. DNA of the CDR3: TGTGCCAGCAGCCTTCCTGGACAGGGGTGGGGCAATCAGCCCCAGCATTTT. Protein: CASSLPGQGWGNQPQHF.

This clone was detected only once. V gene TRBV27 combines with J gene TRBJ1-1; D perhaps matches TRBD1 (6 bases). The CDR3 is 15 amino acids. CDR1 and CDR2 from the germline V gene are MNHEY and SMNVEV (reference sequence). V gave up 4 bases and J gave up 4 bases, with 16 bases separating them. In DNA form, the CDR3 reads TGTGCCAGCAGTTCGGCCAGGGGCTGGGGCACTGAAGCTTTCTTT. It specifies CASSSARGWGTEAFF.

This chain joins TRBV6-1 and TRBJ2-7, with 7 bases aligning to TRBD1. Germline V CDR1 and CDR2: MNHNS, SASEGT. CDR3 length equals 13 residues. Unmatched junction bases numbered 4, after V lost 3 bases and J lost 5 bases. The CDR3 DNA is TGTGCCAGCAGTGAGACAGGGTTCGACGAGCAGTACTTC. As protein: CASSETGFDEQYF.

The chain is built from TRBV19 and TRBJ1-1; 9 bases map to TRBD1. This CDR3 spans 15 amino acids. J gave up 5 bases and V 4 bases, and 8 bases lay outside the gene matches. In germline, CDR1 is LNHDA, CDR2 SQIVND (reference sequence). CDR3 DNA: TGTGCCAGTAGTAGGGGACAGGGATTGGGGACTGAAGCTTTCTTT. This sequence encodes CASSRGQGLGTEAFF.

The gene calls are TRBV28 and TRBJ1-4; 9 nucleotides agree with TRBD1. The V gene end was trimmed by 5 bases and the J gene end by 4 bases; junction bases not matched to a gene: 14. Germline V gene data show CDR1 as MDHEN and CDR2 as SYDVKM. CDR3 length: 18 residues. The CDR3: CASSPWGDRVPVNEKLFF. CDR3 nucleotides: TGTGCCAGCAGTCCCTGGGGGGACAGGGTTCCGGTTAATGAAAAACTGTTTTTT.

This chain uses TRBV5-1 with TRBJ1-1; TRBD1 is a possible D gene (6 bases). The V and J ends lost 10 bases and 5 bases respectively, with 21 bases between them. The CDR3 loop spans 14 amino acids. Germline V lookup: CDR1 SGHRS, CDR2 YFSETQ. CDR3 residues: CARRGRGGSTEAFF. Here the CDR3 DNA reads TGCGCCCGCCGCGGCCGGGGGGGCTCGACTGAAGCTTTCTTT.

This chain links TRBV6-5 with TRBJ1-4, with D perhaps TRBD1 (6 bases). Germline values: CDR1 MNHEY, CDR2 SVGAGI. The CDR3 contains 15 residues. V lost 6 bases and J 0 bases, leaving 11 bases between the germline ends. The CDR3 nucleotides are TGTGCCAGCAGCCGGACAGTATCAACTAATGAAAAACTGTTTTTT. Protein product: CASSRTVSTNEKLFF.

The V gene is TRBV7-2, the J gene TRBJ2-2; TRBD2 aligns across 13 bases. This CDR3 has 16 residues. J lost 4 bases, V lost 5 bases, and 4 bases had no gene match. Germline V gene data show CDR1 as SGHTA and CDR2 as FQGNSA. The CDR3 region is CASSLGLAGSTGELFF. The CDR3 DNA is TGTGCCAGCAGCCTGGGACTAGCGGGGAGCACCGGGGAGCTGTTTTTT.

The rearrangement joins TRBV7-9 to TRBJ2-2; 14 positions match TRBD2. Trimming at V came to 5 bases and at J to 0 bases, leaving 5 bases not matched to a gene. The CDR3 sequence is 18 residues long. CDR1 and CDR2 from the germline V gene are SEHNR and FQNEAQ (reference sequence). The DNA of the CDR3 is TGTGCCAGCAGCGCCCGACTAGCGGGAGGGCCGAACACCGGGGAGCTGTTTTTT. This translates into CASSARLAGGPNTGELFF.

The chain recombines TRBV6-2 or TRBV6-3 with TRBJ2-3, with 8 bases aligning to TRBD1. After removal of 0 bases from V and 4 bases from J, the junction contained 6 bases not matched to a gene. This CDR3 has 16 residues. Per germline, CDR1 MNHEY and CDR2 SVGEGT. This CDR3 reads CASSYSSDRVSDTQYF. CDR3 DNA sequence: TGTGCCAGCAGTTACTCGTCGGACAGGGTTTCAGATACGCAGTATTTT.

The chain recombines TRBV11-2 with TRBJ2-5; perhaps TRBD1 as D (5 bases). Trimming removed 7 bases at V and 0 bases at J, with 15 bases between. The CDR3 consists of 15 residues. CDR1 and CDR2 from the germline V gene are SGHAT and FQNNGV. CDR3 residues: CASNPSWGHQETQYF. CDR3 DNA sequence: TGTGCCAGCAATCCGTCATGGGGCCACCAAGAGACCCAGTACTTC.

The V gene is TRBV3-1 (or the pseudogene TRBV3-2), the J gene TRBJ1-2; maybe TRBD1 (6 bases). Germline CDR1 is LGHDT and CDR2 is YNNKEL (reference sequence). Trimming cost V 6 bases and J 4 bases, with 12 bases left between them. This CDR3 has 13 amino acids. The CDR3 sequence is CASSTGRPYGYTF. As DNA, the CDR3 is TGTGCCAGCAGTACAGGGCGGCCCTATGGCTACACCTTC.

V is TRBV5-1 and J is TRBJ2-3; TRBD2 matches 8 bases. CDR1 is SGHRS, CDR2 YFSETQ, per germline. Losses at the gene ends were 0 bases for V and 1 base for J; bases not matched to a gene: 7. CDR3 length: 17 residues. The CDR3 sequence: CASSLGNSGVGTDTQYF. CDR3 in DNA: TGCGCCAGCAGCTTGGGTAATAGCGGGGTAGGCACAGATACGCAGTATTTT.

The CDR3 DNA sequence: TGTGCCAGCAGCCGTGGACAGTCTTACGAGCAGTACTTC. Protein product: CASSRGQSYEQYF. The chain carries TRBV11-1 and TRBJ2-7, with TRBD1 as a possible D gene (6 bases). CDR1 SGHAT and CDR2 FQDESV come from the germline V gene (reference sequence). The CDR3 is 13 residues long. V shed 5 bases and J shed 4 bases, with 12 bases lying between them.

The chain has TRBV10-2 and TRBJ2-7, with 7 bases aligning to TRBD2. The V gene's germline CDR1 is WSHSY and CDR2 SAAADI. Germline trimming cut 6 bases from V and 3 bases from J; bases unmatched to any gene: 5. The CDR3 loop spans 13 amino acids. DNA of the CDR3: TGCGCCAGCAGGGCCGGGGAGGGCTACGAGCAGTACTTC. It codes for CASRAGEGYEQYF.

The chain combines TRBV5-1 with TRBJ2-2; D gene ambiguous. CDR1 and CDR2 from the germline V gene are SGHRS and YFSETQ. V dropped 0 bases and J dropped 4 bases, with 10 bases sitting between them. The CDR3 runs to 15 residues. The CDR3: CASSLARMGTGELFF. DNA for the CDR3: TGCGCCAGCAGCTTGGCCAGGATGGGCACCGGGGAGCTGTTTTTT.

The V call is TRBV5-4, the J call TRBJ2-1; 8 bases are a match to TRBD1. The CDR3 sequence is 16 residues long. The V gene's germline CDR1 is SGHNT and CDR2 YYREEE (reference sequence). The junction had 7 bases not matched to a gene; V was cut back by 4 bases and J by 1 base. In DNA form, the CDR3 reads TGTGCCAGCAGCCCGCAGGGGGCTAGGTCCTACAATGAGCAGTTCTTC. Its translation: CASSPQGARSYNEQFF.

V is TRBV4-1 and J is TRBJ2-3, with TRBD2 matching over 10 bases. Per germline, CDR1 MGHRA and CDR2 YSYEKL. The J segment lost 2 bases and the V segment lost 2 bases, leaving 7 bases of the junction unmatched. CDR3 size: 17 residues. The CDR3 nucleotides read TGCGCCAGCAGCCAACATCAGGGGACTAGCGTCACAGATACGCAGTATTTT. Translation: CASSQHQGTSVTDTQYF.

This chain links TRBV5-1 with TRBJ1-1; a possible D gene is TRBD1 (5 bases). V dropped 4 bases and J dropped 0 bases, with 7 bases sitting between them. Per the germline V gene, CDR1 is SGHRS and CDR2 is YFSETQ. CDR3 size: 13 residues. CDR3 residues: CASSQGVNTEAFF. CDR3 DNA sequence: TGCGCCAGCAGCCAGGGTGTGAACACTGAAGCTTTCTTT.

CDR3 amino acids: CASSLGRVLNEKLFF. CDR3 coding DNA: TGTGCCAGCAGTTTAGGGAGGGTTCTGAATGAAAAACTGTTTTTT. The V and J genes are TRBV28 and TRBJ1-4; D gene uncertain. Germline CDR1 is MDHEN and CDR2 is SYDVKM. The CDR3 runs to 15 residues. Trimming took 2 bases from V and 5 from J, leaving 12 bases between them.